This T cell receptor (beta chain) emerged from a study of cytomegalovirus exposure and HLA in healthy donors. PCR employed 60 Vbeta and 13 Jbeta primers. Study processing details: About 11 million of 80 million or so unique TCR beta chains were shared, per a later count. Here immunoSEQ multiplex PCR was the method, and the copy in TCRdb shows in-frame clones only, minus some. From that table come the V and J calls and clone size; the DNA was used to work out D and trimming. The sample includes around 100,000 clones, 70% to 85% seen only once; the top ten take around 4.2%. Overall study findings and caveats: Segments of the TCR beta V type were, in most cases, productive about 87% or about 30% of the time in an earlier analysis. A later look showed TCR association rates differing by HLA locus, highest for DRB1 and lowest for HLA-C.

In regard to this clone: As yet, its antigen is unknown.

Per the germline V gene, CDR1 is SGHKS and CDR2 is YYEKEE (reference sequence). V dropped 3 bases and J dropped 6; count of bases not matched to a gene: 1. The CDR3 sequence is 13 residues long. The sequence derives from a woman between 35 and 50 years old in good health and CMV-seropositive. The sequenced material came from PBMCs. The rearrangement joins TRBV5-5 to TRBJ1-2, with 11 bases matching TRBD1. This chain's CDR3 is CASSWGQGDGYTF. The CDR3 bases are TGTGCCAGCAGCTGGGGACAGGGGGATGGCTACACCTTC.